Following are 21 T cell receptor beta chains from one sample sequenced in a study of blood T cell repertoires in COVID-19. The protocol was immunoSEQ multiplex PCR, while the TCRdb copy is restricted to in-frame clones and leaves out a portion. The data contain more than 90,000 clones, 65% to 80% of them singletons. Material: peripheral blood. These receptor sequences come from a man aged 45 to 65 with acute or convalescent COVID-19.

The chain couples TRBV4-1 to TRBJ1-2, with 11 bases matching TRBD1. The CDR3 is made up of 16 amino acids. The V gene end was trimmed by 0 bases and the J gene end by 8 bases; junction bases not matched to a gene: 8. The V gene's germline CDR1 is MGHRA and CDR2 YSYEKL. This CDR3 is CASSQEADRGRGGYTF. The CDR3 region has the DNA TGCGCCAGCAGCCAAGAGGCGGACAGGGGGCGCGGGGGCTACACCTTC.

The rearrangement uses TRBV12-5 and TRBJ1-2; D not resolved. This CDR3 comprises 13 residues. The V gene's germline CDR1 is LGHNT and CDR2 FRNRAP. Trimming removed 1 base at V and 1 base at J, with 4 bases between. Here the CDR3 DNA reads TGTGCTAGTGGTTTGGCGGGTAACTATGGCTACACCTTC. As protein: CASGLAGNYGYTF.

The rearrangement uses TRBV7-9 and TRBJ1-5; 8 positions agree with TRBD1. Per the germline V gene, CDR1 is SEHNR and CDR2 is FQNEAQ (reference sequence). The CDR3 is 14 residues long. V was pared by 5 bases and J by 1 base, with 1 base of the junction left unmatched. The CDR3 is CASSTGGSNQPQHF. The DNA of the CDR3 is TGTGCCAGCAGCACAGGGGGGAGCAATCAGCCCCAGCATTTT.

This rearrangement joins TRBV6-1 to TRBJ1-5; 9 bases map to TRBD1. Trimming at V came to 4 bases and at J to 1 base, leaving 8 bases not matched to a gene. Germline lookup yields CDR1 MNHNS and CDR2 SASEGT. The CDR3 length is 17 residues. CDR3 amino acids: CASSGPTGGVSNQPQHF. The CDR3 DNA reads TGTGCCAGCAGTGGGCCAACAGGGGGCGTAAGCAATCAGCCCCAGCATTTT.

This clone was seen once. The chain carries TRBV14 and TRBJ2-7; maybe TRBD1 (6 bases). V shed 5 bases and J shed 3 bases, with 17 bases lying between them. This CDR3 is built from 15 residues. CDR1 is SGHDN and CDR2 is FVKESK in the germline V gene. The CDR3 spells CASSSRDTVYYEQYF. CDR3 coding DNA: TGTGCCAGCAGCTCCCGGGACACAGTGTACTACGAGCAGTACTTC.

The chain employs TRBV5-1 and TRBJ1-1, with a weak D call TRBD1 (5 bases). The CDR3 has 15 amino acids. The V gene lost 7 bases and the J gene lost 0 bases, with 16 bases spanning the gap. CDR1 and CDR2 from the germline V gene are SGHRS and YFSETQ. The CDR3 is CASGLGAGMNTEAFF. As DNA, the CDR3 is TGCGCCAGCGGCCTAGGGGCAGGGATGAACACTGAAGCTTTCTTT.

V gene TRBV5-6 combines with J gene TRBJ2-2, with 9 bases fitting TRBD2. In germline, CDR1 is SGHDT, CDR2 YYEEEE. The V segment lost 4 bases and the J segment 5 bases; nucleotides outside the gene matches: 6. This CDR3 contains 15 residues. Here the CDR3 reads CASSRGGARTGELFF. The DNA of the CDR3 is TGTGCCAGCAGCCGCGGGGGGGCAAGGACCGGGGAGCTGTTTTTT.

This rearrangement joins TRBV7-9 to TRBJ1-3; D is ambiguous. From germline, CDR1 is SEHNR and CDR2 FQNEAQ (reference sequence). The V end lost 6 bases, the J end lost 0 bases, and 9 bases lay between the germline ends. The CDR3 has 14 amino acids. The DNA for the CDR3 is TGTGCCAGCAGTACTGTAGACTCTGGAAACACCATATATTTT. Encoded protein: CASSTVDSGNTIYF.

Worth noting for this clone: Other DNA variants within this sample encode the same CDR3. The chain uses TRBV5-1 and TRBJ2-3; 10 bases fit TRBD2. In germline, CDR1 is SGHRS, CDR2 YFSETQ. The CDR3 totals 16 residues. V gave up 4 bases and J gave up 1 base; unmatched junction bases: 6. The CDR3 sequence is CASSPSLAGGTDTQYF. In nucleotides, the CDR3 is TGCGCCAGCAGCCCCTCCCTAGCGGGGGGCACAGATACGCAGTATTTT.

This clone was observed a few times. The V call is TRBV27, the J call TRBJ2-5; D perhaps matches TRBD1 (6 bases). CDR1 and CDR2 (germline): MNHEY, SMNVEV (reference sequence). V gave up 2 bases and J gave up 7 bases, with 20 bases separating them. This CDR3 comprises 16 residues. CDR3 in amino acids: CASSLNQDSRLRTQYF. The CDR3, as DNA: TGTGCCAGCAGTTTAAATCAGGACAGCCGATTGAGGACCCAGTACTTC.

The chain joins TRBV19 to TRBJ2-7; D is perhaps TRBD2 (5 bases). CDR3 length: 15 residues. Germline CDR1 LNHDA, CDR2 SQIVND (reference sequence). The V end was cut by 3 bases, the J end by 0 bases, with 12 bases between. In DNA form, the CDR3 reads TGTGCCAGTAGTATTAGAGCGGAGAGCTCCTACGAGCAGTACTTC. Translation gives CASSIRAESSYEQYF.

The V and J genes are TRBV7-6 and TRBJ2-1; 11 bases agree with TRBD2. The CDR3 is 15 residues long. The V and J ends lost 5 bases and 4 bases, in that order; junction bases with no gene match: 4. Germline V gene sequence: CDR1 SGHVS, CDR2 FNYEAQ. The CDR3 coding sequence is TGTGCCAGCAGCCAGACTAGCGGGGAATACAATGAGCAGTTCTTC. Translated: CASSQTSGEYNEQFF.

The chain joins TRBV29-1 to TRBJ2-7, with D perhaps TRBD1 (5 bases). This CDR3 comprises 12 residues. Germline lookup yields CDR1 SQVTM and CDR2 ANQGSEA. The V end was cut by 6 bases, the J end by 3 bases, with 12 bases between. The CDR3 nucleotides are TGCAGCGTAGATCAGGGTCACTACGAGCAGTACTTC. The encoded protein is CSVDQGHYEQYF.

The CDR3 sequence: CASSPGAENTGELFF. As DNA, the CDR3 is TGTGCCAGCTCACCGGGGGCAGAGAACACCGGGGAGCTGTTTTTT. The gene calls are TRBV18 and TRBJ2-2; perhaps TRBD1 as D (6 bases). The CDR3 has 15 residues. Germline loops: CDR1 KGHSH, CDR2 LQKENI. Trimming left V 3 bases short and J 1 base short, with 9 bases between.

The chain recombines TRBV5-1 with TRBJ1-6, with D possibly being TRBD1 (5 bases). Germline CDR1 and CDR2: SGHRS and YFSETQ. Trimming shortened V by 0 bases and J by 7 bases, and 11 bases separated the two germline ends. There are 15 residues in the CDR3. The CDR3 region has the DNA TGCGCCAGCAGCTTGGAGGGGCTTGAGAATTCACCCCTCCACTTT. Amino acids: CASSLEGLENSPLHF.

The chain combines TRBV6-5 with TRBJ2-3; TRBD1 might be the D (6 bases). Germline lookup yields CDR1 MNHEY and CDR2 SVGAGI. The CDR3 has 15 amino acids. V shed 3 bases and J shed 0 bases, with 10 bases lying between them. The CDR3 nucleotides are TGTGCCAGCAGTTATTGGCAGGGGAGCACAGATACGCAGTATTTT. It codes for CASSYWQGSTDTQYF.

This clone was observed once. The genes are TRBV20-1 and TRBJ1-6; D might be TRBD1 (6 bases). Between the trimmed V and J ends, which lost 3 bases and 10 bases, there was a span of 13 bases. This CDR3 is built from 13 residues. The germline CDR1 and CDR2 sequences are DFQATT and SNEGSKA (reference sequence). CDR3 DNA: TGCAGTGCTAGTCCGGAGACAGGCTCACCCCTCCACTTT. Translating it yields CSASPETGSPLHF.

The chain recombines TRBV29-1 with TRBJ1-5; D unresolved. CDR3 size: 13 residues. Germline lookup yields CDR1 SQVTM and CDR2 ANQGSEA. Between the trimmed V and J ends, which lost 1 base and 5 bases, there was a span of 9 bases. The CDR3 here is CSVEGGPDQPQHF. CDR3 in DNA: TGCAGCGTTGAAGGTGGCCCAGATCAGCCCCAGCATTTT.

The chain joins TRBV6-5 to TRBJ1-1; TRBD1 matches 10 bases. CDR1 and CDR2 from the germline V gene are MNHEY and SVGAGI. The CDR3 spans 15 residues. The V gene end was trimmed by 6 bases and the J gene end by 5 bases; junction bases not matched to a gene: 9. CDR3 region: CASRARDRGETEAFF. The CDR3 DNA is TGTGCCAGCAGAGCCCGGGACAGGGGAGAGACTGAAGCTTTCTTT.

V and J are TRBV11-2 and TRBJ2-7; TRBD1 aligns across 9 bases. The CDR3 consists of 14 residues. Unmatched junction bases numbered 7, after V lost 5 bases and J lost 5 bases. Germline V gives CDR1 SGHAT, CDR2 FQNNGV. The CDR3 loop reads CASSRGTGLDEQYF. CDR3 bases: TGTGCCAGCAGCCGCGGGACAGGGTTGGACGAGCAGTACTTC.

The chain links TRBV28 to TRBJ1-3; 8 bases fit TRBD1. CDR3 length: 14 residues. V dropped 6 bases and J dropped 4; count of bases not matched to a gene: 5. Germline assignment: CDR1 MDHEN and CDR2 SYDVKM. CDR3 residues: CASRPTGGGNTIYF. CDR3 sequence (DNA): TGTGCCAGCAGACCCACAGGGGGAGGAAACACCATATATTTT.